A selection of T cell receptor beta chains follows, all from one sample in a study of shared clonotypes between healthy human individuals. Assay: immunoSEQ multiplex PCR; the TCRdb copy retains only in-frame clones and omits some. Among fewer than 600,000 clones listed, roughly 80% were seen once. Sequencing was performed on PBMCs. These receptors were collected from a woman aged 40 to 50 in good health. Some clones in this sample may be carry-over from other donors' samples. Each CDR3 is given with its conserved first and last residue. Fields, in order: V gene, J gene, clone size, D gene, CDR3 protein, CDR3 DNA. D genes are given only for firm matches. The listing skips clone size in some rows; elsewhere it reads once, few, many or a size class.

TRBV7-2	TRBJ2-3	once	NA	CASSLPLTDTQYF	TGTGCCAGCAGCTTACCCCTGACAGATACGCAGTATTTT
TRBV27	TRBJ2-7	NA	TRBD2	CASSFIYGRGSGSGYEQYF	TGTGCCAGCAGTTTTATATATGGGCGTGGTAGCGGGAGCGGCTACGAGCAGTACTTC
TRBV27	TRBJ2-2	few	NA	CASSSGPNTGELFF	TGTGCCAGCAGTTCGGGCCCGAACACCGGGGAGCTGTTTTTT
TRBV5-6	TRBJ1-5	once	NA	CASSLSARGGDQPQHF	TGTGCCAGCAGCTTGTCGGCCAGGGGAGGTGATCAGCCCCAGCATTTT
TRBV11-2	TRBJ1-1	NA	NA	CASSSVERTEAFF	TGTGCCAGCAGCTCGGTTGAAAGGACTGAAGCTTTCTTT
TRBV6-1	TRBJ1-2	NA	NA	CASSDRGVSYGYTF	TGTGCCAGCAGCGACCGGGGGGTTAGCTATGGCTACACCTTC
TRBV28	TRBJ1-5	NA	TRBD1	CASSSPGTDNQPQHF	TGTGCCAGCAGTTCCCCCGGGACAGATAATCAGCCCCAGCATTTT
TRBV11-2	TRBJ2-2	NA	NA	CASSLVRAGELFF	TGTGCCAGCAGCTTAGTCAGGGCCGGGGAGCTGTTTTTT
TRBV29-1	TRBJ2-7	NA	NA	CSVRDISPYEQYF	TGCAGCGTGCGGGACATTTCACCCTACGAGCAGTACTTC
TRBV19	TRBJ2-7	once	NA	CASSTRDGQLYEQYF	TGTGCCAGTAGTACCCGGGACGGACAACTCTACGAGCAGTACTTC
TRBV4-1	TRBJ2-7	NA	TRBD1	CASSHPGQAYEQYF	TGCGCCAGCAGCCATCCCGGACAGGCCTACGAGCAGTACTTC
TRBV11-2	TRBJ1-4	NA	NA	CASSPGSTTNEKLFF	TGTGCCAGCAGCCCAGGGTCAACAACTAATGAAAAACTGTTTTTT
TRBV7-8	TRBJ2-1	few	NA	CASSLATGSEQFF	TGTGCCAGCAGCTTAGCCACCGGAAGTGAGCAGTTCTTC
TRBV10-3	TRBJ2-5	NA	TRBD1	CAISKTGTGNQETQYF	TGTGCCATCAGTAAAACCGGGACAGGGAACCAAGAGACCCAGTACTTC
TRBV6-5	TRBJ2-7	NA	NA	CASSYSGGWGYEQYF	TGTGCCAGCAGTTACTCGGGGGGATGGGGCTACGAGCAGTACTTC
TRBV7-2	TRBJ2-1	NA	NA	CASSRDWNRNEQFF	TGTGCCAGCAGCCGAGACTGGAACCGCAATGAGCAGTTCTTC
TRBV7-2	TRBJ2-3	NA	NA	CASSSSTATDTQYF	TGTGCCAGCAGCTCGTCGACCGCCACAGATACGCAGTATTTT
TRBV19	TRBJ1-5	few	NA	CASSQGRQPQHF	TGTGCCAGTAGCCAGGGAAGACAGCCCCAGCATTTT
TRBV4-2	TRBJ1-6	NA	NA	CASSQDGLPNSPLHF	TGTGCCAGCAGCCAAGATGGTCTGCCTAATTCACCCCTCCACTTT
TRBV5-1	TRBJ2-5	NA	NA	CASSLAGNGETQYF	TGCGCCAGCAGCTTGGCAGGGAACGGTGAGACCCAGTACTTC
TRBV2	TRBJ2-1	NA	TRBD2	CASRWTSGSSYNEQFF	TGTGCCAGCAGATGGACTAGCGGGAGCTCCTACAATGAGCAGTTCTTC
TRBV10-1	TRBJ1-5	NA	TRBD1	CASSPGTGVDQPQHF	TGCGCCAGCAGCCCCGGGACAGGGGTGGATCAGCCCCAGCATTTT
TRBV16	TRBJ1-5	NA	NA	CASSQWTFSNQPQHF	TGTGCCAGCAGCCAATGGACATTTAGCAATCAGCCCCAGCATTTT
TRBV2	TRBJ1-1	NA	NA	CASSVPYGGTEAFF	TGTGCCAGCAGTGTACCTTACGGTGGCACTGAAGCTTTCTTT
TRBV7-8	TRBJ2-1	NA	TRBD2	CASSLASAGGFLGEQFF	TGTGCCAGCAGCTTAGCCAGCGCGGGAGGGTTTCTTGGTGAGCAGTTCTTC
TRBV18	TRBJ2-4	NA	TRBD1	CASSPLADRGGKNIQYF	TGTGCCAGCTCACCACTAGCGGACAGGGGAGGCAAAAACATTCAGTACTTC
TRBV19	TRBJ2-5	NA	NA	CASSRRTGGVETQYF	TGTGCCAGTAGCCGGAGGACGGGGGGCGTCGAGACCCAGTACTTC
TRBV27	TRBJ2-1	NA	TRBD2	CASSFASGIFNEQFF	TGTGCCAGCAGTTTCGCTAGCGGGATCTTCAATGAGCAGTTCTTC
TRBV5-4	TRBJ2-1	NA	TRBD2	CASSSLSGSSYEQFF	TGTGCCAGCAGCTCTTTGAGCGGGAGTTCATATGAGCAGTTCTTC
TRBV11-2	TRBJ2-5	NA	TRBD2	CASSRGAGGLQETQYF	TGTGCCAGCAGCCGGGGAGCGGGAGGGCTCCAAGAGACCCAGTACTTC
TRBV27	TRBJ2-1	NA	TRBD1	CASRTGPGQDNEQFF	TGTGCCAGCAGGACGGGACCGGGACAGGACAATGAGCAGTTCTTC
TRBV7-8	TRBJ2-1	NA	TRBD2	CASSFRLAAYNEQFF	TGTGCCAGCAGCTTTCGGCTAGCGGCCTACAATGAGCAGTTCTTC
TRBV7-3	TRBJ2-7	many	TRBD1	CASSLVPGTGDEQYF	TGTGCCAGCAGCTTAGTCCCGGGGACAGGGGACGAGCAGTACTTC
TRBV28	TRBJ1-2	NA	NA	CASSLFWRPTGGYTF	TGTGCCAGCAGTTTATTTTGGCGGCCGACCGGCGGCTACACCTTC
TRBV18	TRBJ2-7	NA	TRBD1	CASSKSPGQGGMHEQYF	TGTGCCAGCTCCAAATCACCGGGACAGGGCGGTATGCACGAGCAGTACTTC
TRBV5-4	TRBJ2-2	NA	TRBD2	CASSLAASGIGGGELFF	TGTGCCAGCAGCTTGGCGGCTAGCGGGATAGGGGGCGGGGAGCTGTTTTTT
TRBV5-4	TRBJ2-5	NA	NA	CASSSGQPQETQYF	TGTGCCAGCAGCTCCGGACAGCCACAAGAGACCCAGTACTTC
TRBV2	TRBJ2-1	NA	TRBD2	CASSSGSKSEQFF	TGTGCCAGCAGTAGCGGGAGTAAGAGTGAGCAGTTCTTC
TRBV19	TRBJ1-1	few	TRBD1	CASSAGQERVGAFF	TGTGCCAGTAGTGCGGGACAGGAGAGGGTCGGGGCTTTCTTT
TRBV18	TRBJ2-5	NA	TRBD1	CASSPGQGGETQYF	TGTGCCAGCTCACCAGGACAGGGAGGAGAGACCCAGTACTTC
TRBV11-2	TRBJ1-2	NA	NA	CASSLARGADYGYTF	TGTGCCAGCAGCCTGGCAAGGGGAGCTGACTATGGCTACACCTTC
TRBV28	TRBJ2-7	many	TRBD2	CASSFRGGEAYEQYF	TGTGCCAGCAGTTTCCGCGGGGGGGAGGCGTACGAGCAGTACTTC
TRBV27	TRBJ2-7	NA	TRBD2	CASNSGSSYEQYF	TGTGCCAGCAATAGCGGGAGCTCCTACGAGCAGTACTTC
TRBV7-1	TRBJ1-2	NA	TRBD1	CASSSERGDRDFSRPPVRRYGYTF	TGTGCCAGCAGCTCAGAGAGGGGGGACAGGGACTTCAGCAGACCCCCCGTCCGTCGCTATGGCTACACCTTC
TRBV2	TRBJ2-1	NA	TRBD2	CASSGTSGYNEQFF	TGTGCCAGCAGTGGGACTAGCGGCTACAATGAGCAGTTCTTC
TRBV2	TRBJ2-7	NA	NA	CASSILQGYEQYF	TGTGCCAGCAGTATATTACAGGGCTACGAGCAGTACTTC
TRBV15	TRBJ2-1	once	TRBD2	CATSREASGSYNEQFF	TGTGCCACCAGCAGAGAAGCTAGCGGGAGCTACAATGAGCAGTTCTTC
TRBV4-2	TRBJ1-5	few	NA	CASSQEGPYQPQHF	TGTGCCAGCAGCCAAGAGGGTCCATATCAGCCCCAGCATTTT
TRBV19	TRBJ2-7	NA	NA	CASSLSGGAYEQYF	TGTGCCAGTTCTCTAAGTGGAGGGGCTTACGAGCAGTACTTC
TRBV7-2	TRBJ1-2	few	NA	CASTNNYGYTF	TGTGCCAGCACCAATAACTATGGCTACACCTTC
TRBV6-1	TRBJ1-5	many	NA	CASSEESRGFQPQHF	TGTGCCAGCAGTGAAGAAAGTAGGGGTTTTCAGCCCCAGCATTTT
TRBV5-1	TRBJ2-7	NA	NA	CASSLGLGGFYEQYF	TGCGCCAGCAGCTTGGGGTTAGGGGGGTTCTACGAGCAGTACTTC
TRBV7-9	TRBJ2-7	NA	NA	CASSNRVSGHYEQYF	TGTGCCAGCAGCAATAGGGTGTCCGGGCACTACGAGCAGTACTTC